These 18 T cell receptor beta chains originate from one sample sequenced in a study of blood T cell repertoires in COVID-19. The repertoire was sequenced with immunoSEQ multiplex PCR; TCRdb's copy has only in-frame clones and lacks some. The repertoire holds 160,000 or so clones, with 87% as singletons. The specimen was peripheral blood. These receptors all stem from a woman aged 45-65 years with acute or convalescent COVID-19.

The rearrangement links TRBV11-2 to TRBJ2-3, with D unclear. Germline values: CDR1 SGHAT, CDR2 FQNNGV. The CDR3 spans 10 residues. V lost 4 bases to trimming and J lost 10 bases, with 6 bases between them. The CDR3 spells CASSSYPQYF. In DNA form, the CDR3 reads TGTGCCAGCAGCTCTTATCCGCAGTATTTT.

The chain carries TRBV11-3 and TRBJ1-1, with TRBD1 as a possible D gene (5 bases). This CDR3 has 14 residues. The germline CDR1 and CDR2 sequences are SGHNT and YENEEA. Trimming left V 5 bases short and J 9 bases short, with 19 bases between. The CDR3 region has the DNA TGTGCCAGCAGCCCGGGACTCACGGGGATCCAAGCTTTCTTT. Protein: CASSPGLTGIQAFF. Complete variable domain (other parts from reference TRBV11-3 and TRBJ1-1): EAGVVQSPRYKIIEKKQPVAFWCNPISGHNTLYWYLQNLGQGPELLIRYENEEAVDDSQLPKDRFSAERLKGVDSTLKIQPAELGDSAVYLCASSPGLTGIQAFFGQGTRLTVV.

This chain connects TRBV6-5 to TRBJ2-2, with D maybe TRBD2 (5 bases). V was cut by 6 bases and J by 5 bases, with 16 bases left in between. The CDR3 runs 15 residues. The V gene's germline CDR1 is MNHEY and CDR2 SVGAGI. Here the CDR3 reads CASSPEVNPTGELFF. The DNA of the CDR3 is TGTGCCAGCAGCCCGGAGGTAAACCCGACCGGGGAGCTGTTTTTT.

The rearrangement links TRBV12-3 or TRBV12-4 to TRBJ2-7; 7 bases line up with TRBD2. The CDR3 runs 12 residues. V lost 6 bases and J lost 3; bases outside the gene matches: 2. The CDR3 DNA is TGTGCCAGCAGGGGGACTAACTACGAGCAGTACTTC. It is translated as CASRGTNYEQYF.

This clone has only a few counts. The rearrangement joins TRBV5-1 to TRBJ1-4; 8 bases match TRBD1. Germline CDR1 and CDR2: SGHRS and YFSETQ. The CDR3 is 15 amino acids. V lost 1 base and J lost 3; bases outside the gene matches: 2. The CDR3 coding sequence is TGCGCCAGCAGCTTGACGGGACAGGCTAATGAAAAACTGTTTTTT. It codes for CASSLTGQANEKLFF.

J is TRBJ2-1 and V is TRBV6-4; TRBD2 matches 8 bases. Per germline, CDR1 MRHNA and CDR2 SNTAGT. Trimming removed 4 bases from V and 1 base from J; junction bases left unmatched: 3. There are 15 residues in the CDR3. The CDR3 bases are TGTGCCAGCAGTGGGATAGCGGGGTCCTACAATGAGCAGTTCTTC. Protein: CASSGIAGSYNEQFF.

This chain links TRBV6-5 with TRBJ1-1; a weak D match, TRBD1 (5 bases). Trimming shortened V by 6 bases and J by 5 bases, and 19 bases separated the two germline ends. Germline-derived CDR1 and CDR2 are MNHEY and SVGAGI. CDR3 size: 15 residues. The CDR3, as DNA: TGTGCCAGCAGCTCCCGGCAGGGAAGAGCTACTGAAGCTTTCTTT. This sequence encodes CASSSRQGRATEAFF.

The chain employs TRBV18 and TRBJ1-5; 7 bases are shared with TRBD1. Germline CDR1 is KGHSH and CDR2 is LQKENI. This CDR3 has 13 residues. V lost 4 bases, J lost 6 bases, and 3 bases stayed unmatched. The CDR3 DNA is TGTGCCAGCTCACGGGGACAGTTTCAGCCCCAGCATTTT. Its translation is CASSRGQFQPQHF.

This rearrangement joins TRBV19 to TRBJ1-2, with D tentatively TRBD1 (6 bases). Trimming cost V 5 bases and J 3 bases, with 16 bases left between them. Germline V CDR1 and CDR2: LNHDA, SQIVND (reference sequence). This CDR3 spans 15 amino acids. The chain's CDR3 is CASSDLRAGDYGYTF. CDR3 sequence (DNA): TGTGCCAGTAGTGACTTAAGGGCAGGGGACTATGGCTACACCTTC.

The chain is built from TRBV6-5 and TRBJ2-2; D unresolved. CDR1 is MNHEY, CDR2 SVGAGI, per germline. The CDR3 has 12 amino acids. Trimming removed 6 bases from V and 5 bases from J, with 7 bases in between. Here the CDR3 DNA reads TGTGCCAGCAGAGCGTATACCGGGGAGCTGTTTTTT. Its translation: CASRAYTGELFF.

This clone was seen a handful of times. The chain is built from TRBV6-6 and TRBJ1-4; D is unresolved. V dropped 0 bases and J dropped 7 bases, with 15 bases sitting between them. The V gene's germline CDR1 is MNHNY and CDR2 SVGAGI (reference sequence). CDR3 length equals 16 residues. Here the CDR3 reads CASSYSGGLKGEKLFF. The CDR3 DNA reads TGTGCCAGCAGTTACTCAGGCGGACTTAAGGGTGAAAAACTGTTTTTT.

V is TRBV11-2 and J is TRBJ1-2, with a weak D call TRBD1 (6 bases). CDR3 size: 13 residues. The ends were cut back, 5 bases at V and 2 bases at J, with 9 bases in the middle. CDR1 and CDR2 (germline): SGHAT, FQNNGV. The CDR3 sequence: CASSVQGNYGYTF. CDR3 nucleotide sequence: TGTGCCAGCAGCGTCCAGGGGAACTATGGCTACACCTTC. Full variable domain (outside the CDR3, taken from reference TRBV11-2 and TRBJ1-2): EAGVAQSPRYKIIEKRQSVAFWCNPISGHATLYWYQQILGQGPKLLIQFQNNGVVDDSQLPKDRFSAERLKGVDSTLKIQPAKLEDSAVYLCASSVQGNYGYTFGSGTRLTVV.

The V and J genes are TRBV7-9 and TRBJ2-7, with TRBD1 identical over 7 bases. V dropped 5 bases and J dropped 2; count of bases not matched to a gene: 6. Germline CDR1 SEHNR, CDR2 FQNEAQ (reference sequence). The CDR3 contains 14 residues. The CDR3: CASSRPGQTYEQYF. DNA for the CDR3: TGTGCCAGCAGCCGACCGGGACAGACCTACGAGCAGTACTTC.

The chain links TRBV9 to TRBJ1-1, with no clear D. CDR3 size: 16 residues. V was cut by 0 bases and J by 0 bases, with 12 bases left in between. Germline V gene data show CDR1 as SGDLS and CDR2 as YYNGEE. DNA for the CDR3: TGTGCCAGCAGCGTAGGAGGGCACCTAATGAACACTGAAGCTTTCTTT. This gives the protein CASSVGGHLMNTEAFF. The variable domain in full, completed from reference TRBV9 and TRBJ1-1, reads DSGVTQTPKHLITATGQRVTLRCSPRSGDLSVYWYQQSLDQGLQFLIQYYNGEERAKGNILERFSAQQFPDLHSELNLSSLELGDSALYFCASSVGGHLMNTEAFFGQGTRLTVV.

The table lists this clone with a few counts. The chain has TRBV4-1 and TRBJ1-2, with a weak D call TRBD1 (6 bases). The V gene's germline CDR1 is MGHRA and CDR2 YSYEKL. This CDR3 comprises 16 residues. V dropped 2 bases and J dropped 8 bases, with 21 bases sitting between them. The DNA for the CDR3 is TGCGCCAGCAGCCAACAAGTGGAGGGGGGGCGAAAAGGCTACACCTTC. Its translation is CASSQQVEGGRKGYTF.

The chain couples TRBV2 to TRBJ1-6; a weak D match, TRBD1 (6 bases). V was shortened by 5 bases and J by 9 bases, with 17 bases between the two germline ends. Germline V gene lookup returns CDR1 SNHLY and CDR2 FYNNEI. The CDR3 sequence is 15 residues long. In nucleotides, the CDR3 is TGTGCCAGCAGTAGGAGATCACAGGGAAGTTCACCCCTCCACTTT. Translated: CASSRRSQGSSPLHF.

This rearrangement joins TRBV10-3 to TRBJ1-2, with TRBD1 matching over 8 bases. Per the germline V gene, CDR1 is ENHRY and CDR2 is SYGVKD. This CDR3 region has 15 residues. After removal of 3 bases from V and 0 bases from J, the junction contained 3 bases not matched to a gene. CDR3 nucleotide sequence: TGTGCCATCAGTGACCGGACAGGGCCTAACTATGGCTACACCTTC. This codes for CAISDRTGPNYGYTF.

V and J are TRBV7-9 and TRBJ1-2, with TRBD1 matching 8 bases. Germline assignment: CDR1 SEHNR and CDR2 FQNEAQ (reference sequence). V gave up 3 bases and J gave up 5 bases; unmatched junction bases: 5. The CDR3 sequence is 14 residues long. The CDR3 coding sequence is TGTGCCAGCAGCTTCCTGACAGGGGTTTATGGCTACACCTTC. It codes for CASSFLTGVYGYTF.